This T cell receptor beta chain was identified during a study of T cell clonotyping in hematopoietic cell transplantation. Study in general: Pretransplant recipient samples were taken after cytoreduction.

CDR1 is MNHEY and CDR2 is SMNVEV in the germline V gene (reference sequence). V was clipped by 4 bases and J by 8 bases; unmatched bases: 8. The CDR3 totals 15 residues. The method was immunoSEQ multiplex PCR; TCRdb's version includes in-frame clones alone and lacks a portion of them. There are about 76,000 clones in the sample; 90% to 97% occur only once, and around 1.7% lies in the top ten. Time point reported: recipient sample about 28 days before transplant, after cytoreduction. V gene TRBV27 combines with J gene TRBJ2-1; 10 bases are a match to TRBD1. Sequenced material: peripheral blood mononuclear cells, taken before stem cell transplant. This clonotype was sampled from a woman between 50 and 59 years old with acute myeloid leukemia. Some clones in this sample may be carry-over from other donors' samples. CDR3 in DNA: TGTGCCAGCAGTTCCCGGGACAGGGGAATATATGAGCAGTTCTTC. This sequence encodes CASSSRDRGIYEQFF.